Listed here are 14 T cell receptor beta chains from one sample, sequenced in a study of T cell responses to AZD1222 COVID-19 vaccine. Assay used: immunoSEQ multiplex PCR; TCRdb lists only in-frame clones, some missing. The data show approximately 140,000 clones, more than 85% seen once. The input for sequencing was peripheral blood, taken 28 days after the second AZD1222 dose. The receptors were gathered from an adult who received the AZD1222 COVID-19 vaccine.

The chain uses TRBV19 and TRBJ2-7; 7 bases match TRBD2. The V and J ends lost 6 bases and 2 bases, in that order; junction bases with no gene match: 13. CDR3 length: 16 residues. The germline gives CDR1 LNHDA, CDR2 SQIVND (reference sequence). DNA for the CDR3: TGTGCCAGTAGACGAACCGGGACTAAGGGCCCCTACGAGCAGTACTTC. Encoded protein: CASRRTGTKGPYEQYF.

The V and J genes are TRBV19 and TRBJ1-5, with D maybe TRBD1 (6 bases). V was pared by 0 bases and J by 1 base, with 13 bases between. Germline-derived CDR1 and CDR2 are LNHDA and SQIVND (reference sequence). This CDR3 is 17 amino acids long. CDR3 region: CASSIDWQGLSNQPQHF. In nucleotides, the CDR3 is TGTGCCAGTAGTATAGATTGGCAGGGGCTCAGCAATCAGCCCCAGCATTTT.

This rearrangement joins TRBV7-3 to TRBJ2-2; possible D gene TRBD1, 5 bases. Germline V gives CDR1 SGHTA, CDR2 FQGTGA. The CDR3 is 16 amino acids. V was shortened by 4 bases and J by 0 bases, with 12 bases between the two germline ends. The CDR3 is CASSSLGLPNTGELFF. The CDR3 bases are TGTGCCAGCAGCTCCCTGGGGCTACCGAACACCGGGGAGCTGTTTTTT.

This clone was seen only once. The CDR3 nucleotides read TGTGCCAGCAGTTACGGGCTAGGGCGGGGTCGCAATGAGCAGTTCTTC. Translated: CASSYGLGRGRNEQFF. This chain uses TRBV6-5 with TRBJ2-1, with D possibly TRBD2 on 6 matching bases. Germline CDR1 is MNHEY and CDR2 is SVGAGI. This CDR3 is built from 16 residues. V gave up 2 bases and J gave up 6 bases, with 17 bases separating them.

The chain links TRBV25-1 to TRBJ1-4; unclear D gene. In germline, CDR1 is MGHDK, CDR2 SYGVNS. V gave up 3 bases and J gave up 7 bases, with 12 bases separating them. The length of the CDR3 is 14 residues. The CDR3 reads CASSEPGLGEKLFF. CDR3 sequence (DNA): TGTGCCAGCAGTGAGCCGGGGTTGGGTGAAAAACTGTTTTTT.

The chain links TRBV19 to TRBJ2-7, with a weak D call TRBD2 (5 bases). The CDR3 sequence is 16 residues long. Germline V gene sequence: CDR1 LNHDA, CDR2 SQIVND (reference sequence). Deletions cut 3 bases from V and 4 bases from J, with 19 bases between. The CDR3 region has the DNA TGTGCCAGTAGTATGTCCTCCGGGGTGTTCGGATACGAGCAGTACTTC. Its protein product is CASSMSSGVFGYEQYF. Full variable domain (outside the CDR3, taken from reference TRBV19 and TRBJ2-7): DGGITQSPKYLFRKEGQNVTLSCEQNLNHDAMYWYRQDPGQGLRLIYYSQIVNDFQKGDIAEGYSVSREKKESFPLTVTSAQKNPTAFYLCASSMSSGVFGYEQYFGPGTRLTVT.

The table lists this clone with a few counts. V gene TRBV7-9 combines with J gene TRBJ2-3; D not certain. CDR3 length: 10 residues. The V gene lost 10 bases and the J gene lost 6 bases, with 8 bases spanning the gap. Germline V gene sequence: CDR1 SEHNR, CDR2 FQNEAQ (reference sequence). The DNA for the CDR3 is TGTGCCACCCAGCTTGATACGCAGTATTTT. Its translation: CATQLDTQYF.

This clone was observed a few times. The V gene is TRBV24-1, the J gene TRBJ2-2; TRBD2 agrees at 7 bases. The CDR3 consists of 14 residues. The J segment lost 6 bases and the V segment lost 0 bases, leaving 0 bases of the junction unmatched. CDR1 is KGHDR and CDR2 is SFDVKD in the germline V gene. CDR3 residues: CATSDLRGAGELFF. The CDR3 region has the DNA TGTGCCACCAGTGATTTGCGGGGGGCCGGGGAGCTGTTTTTT.

V gene TRBV5-1 combines with J gene TRBJ1-1; 7 bases map to TRBD1. This CDR3 has 16 residues. Germline lookup yields CDR1 SGHRS and CDR2 YFSETQ. The trim removed 4 bases at V and 1 base at J, leaving 10 bases unmatched. The CDR3 here is CASSLYLGQENTEAFF. The CDR3 DNA follows: TGCGCCAGCAGCCTTTACCTTGGACAGGAGAACACTGAAGCTTTCTTT.

The genes are TRBV12-5 and TRBJ2-7; tentatively, D is TRBD1 (5 bases). The ends were cut back, 3 bases at V and 5 bases at J, with 11 bases in the middle. The CDR3 covers 13 residues. CDR1 is LGHNT, CDR2 FRNRAP, per germline. The CDR3 nucleotides are TGTGCTAGTGGTTTCAGGGAAGGCGACGAGCAGTACTTC. Protein product: CASGFREGDEQYF.

The chain couples TRBV24-1 to TRBJ2-1; 8 nucleotides agree with TRBD2. CDR1 and CDR2 (germline): KGHDR, SFDVKD. Germline trimming cut 5 bases from V and 3 bases from J; bases unmatched to any gene: 20. The CDR3 runs 20 residues. The CDR3 loop reads CATSGTGGGRSIGGYNEQFF. CDR3 sequence (DNA): TGTGCCACCAGTGGAACAGGTGGCGGGAGGTCGATTGGGGGCTACAATGAGCAGTTCTTC.

The sample holds one count of this clone. The V and J genes are TRBV6-5 and TRBJ2-7, with D perhaps assigned TRBD1 or TRBD2 (5 bases each). V was cut by 2 bases and J by 4 bases, with 12 bases left in between. The CDR3 runs 14 residues. Germline V gene sequence: CDR1 MNHEY, CDR2 SVGAGI. The CDR3 reads CASSYRGPPYEQYF. The CDR3 DNA reads TGTGCCAGCAGTTACAGGGGACCCCCTTACGAGCAGTACTTC.

The chain uses TRBV28 and TRBJ1-2; the match to TRBD1 covers 8 bases. V lost 3 bases to trimming and J lost 6 bases; unmatched junction nucleotides: 9. The CDR3 has 15 amino acids. The germline gives CDR1 MDHEN, CDR2 SYDVKM. This CDR3 is CASSFQTGEKDGYTF. The DNA of the CDR3 is TGTGCCAGCAGTTTTCAGACAGGGGAGAAGGATGGCTACACCTTC.

V and J are TRBV11-2 and TRBJ2-7, with 16 bases lining up with TRBD2. V lost 5 bases to trimming and J lost 0 bases; unmatched junction nucleotides: 7. Germline V gives CDR1 SGHAT, CDR2 FQNNGV. The CDR3 totals 18 residues. CDR3 sequence: CASSGYGTSGRASYEQYF. The CDR3 coding sequence is TGTGCCAGCAGCGGATACGGGACTAGCGGGAGGGCCTCCTACGAGCAGTACTTC.